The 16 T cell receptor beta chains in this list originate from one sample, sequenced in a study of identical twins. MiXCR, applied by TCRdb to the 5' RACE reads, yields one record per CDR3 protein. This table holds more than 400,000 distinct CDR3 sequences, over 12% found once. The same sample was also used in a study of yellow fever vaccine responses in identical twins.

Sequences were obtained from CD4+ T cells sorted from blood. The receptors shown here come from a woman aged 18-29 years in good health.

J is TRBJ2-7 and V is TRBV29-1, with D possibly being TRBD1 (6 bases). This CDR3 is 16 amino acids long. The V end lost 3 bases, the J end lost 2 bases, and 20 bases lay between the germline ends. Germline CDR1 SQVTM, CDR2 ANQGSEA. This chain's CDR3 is CSVETDTGTPTYEQYF. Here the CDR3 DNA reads TGCAGCGTTGAGACGGATACTGGGACACCCACCTACGAGCAGTACTTC.

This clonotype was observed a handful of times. The CDR3 is CSASRLAGDPNEQFF. CDR3 sequence (DNA): TGCAGTGCCTCCCGACTAGCGGGGGACCCCAATGAGCAGTTCTTC. This sequence joins TRBV20-1 and TRBJ2-1; 12 positions match TRBD2. Germline V gives CDR1 DFQATT, CDR2 SNEGSKA (reference sequence). CDR3 length equals 15 residues. The V and J ends lost 6 bases and 6 bases, in that order; junction bases with no gene match: 9.

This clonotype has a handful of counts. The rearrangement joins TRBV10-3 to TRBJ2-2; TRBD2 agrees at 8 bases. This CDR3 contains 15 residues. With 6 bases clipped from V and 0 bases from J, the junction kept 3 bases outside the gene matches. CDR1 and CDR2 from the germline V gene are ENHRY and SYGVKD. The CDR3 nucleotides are TGTGCCATCAGACCGGGACTAGCGAACACCGGGGAGCTGTTTTTT. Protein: CAIRPGLANTGELFF.

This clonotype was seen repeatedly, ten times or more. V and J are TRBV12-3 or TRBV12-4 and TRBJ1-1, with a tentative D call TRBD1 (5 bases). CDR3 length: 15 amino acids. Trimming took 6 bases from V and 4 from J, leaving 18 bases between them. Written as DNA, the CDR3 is TGTGCCAGCAGAACAACTCAGGGAAGGGTCACTGAAGCTTTCTTT. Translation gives CASRTTQGRVTEAFF.

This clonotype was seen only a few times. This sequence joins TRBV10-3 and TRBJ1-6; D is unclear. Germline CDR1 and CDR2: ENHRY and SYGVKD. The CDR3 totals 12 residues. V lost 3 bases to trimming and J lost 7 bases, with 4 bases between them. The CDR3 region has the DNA TGTGCCATCAGTGACTCAAATTCACCCCTCCACTTT. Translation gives CAISDSNSPLHF.

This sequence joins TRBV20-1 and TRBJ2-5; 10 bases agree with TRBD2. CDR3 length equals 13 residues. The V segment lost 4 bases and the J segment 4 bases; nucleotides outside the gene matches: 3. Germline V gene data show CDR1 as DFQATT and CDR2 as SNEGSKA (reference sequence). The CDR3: CSANLAGVETQYF. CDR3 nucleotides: TGCAGTGCTAACCTAGCGGGGGTAGAGACCCAGTACTTC.

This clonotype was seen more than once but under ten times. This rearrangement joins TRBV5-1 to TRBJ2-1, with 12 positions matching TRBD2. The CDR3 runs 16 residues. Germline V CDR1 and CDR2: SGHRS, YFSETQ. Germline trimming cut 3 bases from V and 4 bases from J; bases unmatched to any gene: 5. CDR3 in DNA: TGCGCCAGCAGCTCGACTAGCGGGAGATTATACAATGAGCAGTTCTTC. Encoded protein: CASSSTSGRLYNEQFF.

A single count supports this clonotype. In DNA, the CDR3 is TGTGCCAGCAGCGCCATGGTATCTAGGGGGGGAGGCTATGAGCAGTTCTTC. It specifies CASSAMVSRGGGYEQFF. The J gene is TRBJ2-1, the V gene TRBV12-3 or TRBV12-4, with D possibly matching TRBD2 (7 bases). This CDR3 region has 17 residues. Trimming stripped 6 bases from V and 8 bases from J, with 26 bases between.

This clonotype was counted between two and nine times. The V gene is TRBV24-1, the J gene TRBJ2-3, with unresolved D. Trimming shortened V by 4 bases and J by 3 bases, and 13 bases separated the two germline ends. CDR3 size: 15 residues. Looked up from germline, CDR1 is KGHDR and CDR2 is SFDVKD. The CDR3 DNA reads TGTGCCACCAGTGAAGGAGCAGGCGTTACAGATACGCAGTATTTT. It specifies CATSEGAGVTDTQYF.

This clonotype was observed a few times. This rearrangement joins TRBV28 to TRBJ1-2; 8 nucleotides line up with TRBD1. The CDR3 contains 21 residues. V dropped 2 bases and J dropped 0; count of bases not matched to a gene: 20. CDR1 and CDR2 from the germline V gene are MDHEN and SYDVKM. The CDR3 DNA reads TGTGCCAGCAGTTTAGGGTCCGTTTTAGGACAGGGCGGGGCTCCTAACTATGGCTACACCTTC. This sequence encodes CASSLGSVLGQGGAPNYGYTF.

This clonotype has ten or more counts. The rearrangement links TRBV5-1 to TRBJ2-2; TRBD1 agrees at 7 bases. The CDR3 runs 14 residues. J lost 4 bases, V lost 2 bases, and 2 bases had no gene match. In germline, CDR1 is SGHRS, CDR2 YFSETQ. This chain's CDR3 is CASSLTGATGELFF. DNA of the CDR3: TGCGCCAGCAGCTTAACAGGGGCCACCGGGGAGCTGTTTTTT.

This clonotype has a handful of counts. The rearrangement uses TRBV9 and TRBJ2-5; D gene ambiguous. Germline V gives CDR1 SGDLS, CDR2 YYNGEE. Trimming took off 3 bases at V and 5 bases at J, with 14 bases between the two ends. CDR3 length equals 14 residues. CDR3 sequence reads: CASSASRSWETQYF. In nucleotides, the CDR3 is TGTGCCAGCAGCGCCTCCCGATCTTGGGAGACCCAGTACTTC.

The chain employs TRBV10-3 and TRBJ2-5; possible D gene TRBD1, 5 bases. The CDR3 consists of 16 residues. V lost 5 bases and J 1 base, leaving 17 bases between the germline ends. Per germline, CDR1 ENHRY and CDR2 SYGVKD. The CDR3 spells CAISRDLGRAQETQYF. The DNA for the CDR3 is TGTGCCATCAGTAGGGATCTGGGCAGGGCCCAAGAGACCCAGTACTTC.

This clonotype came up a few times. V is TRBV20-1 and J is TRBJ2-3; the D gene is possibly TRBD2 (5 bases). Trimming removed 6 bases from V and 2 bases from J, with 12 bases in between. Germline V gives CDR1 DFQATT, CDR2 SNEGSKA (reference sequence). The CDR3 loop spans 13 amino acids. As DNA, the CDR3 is TGCAGTGCCCGGAGGCCCAACACAGATACGCAGTATTTT. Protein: CSARRPNTDTQYF.

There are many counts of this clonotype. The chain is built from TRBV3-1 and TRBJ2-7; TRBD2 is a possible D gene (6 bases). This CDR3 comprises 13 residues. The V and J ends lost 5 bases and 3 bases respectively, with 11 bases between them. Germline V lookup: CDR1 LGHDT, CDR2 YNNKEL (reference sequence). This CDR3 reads CASSKGLIYEQYF. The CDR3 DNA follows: TGTGCCAGCAGCAAGGGACTGATCTACGAGCAGTACTTC.

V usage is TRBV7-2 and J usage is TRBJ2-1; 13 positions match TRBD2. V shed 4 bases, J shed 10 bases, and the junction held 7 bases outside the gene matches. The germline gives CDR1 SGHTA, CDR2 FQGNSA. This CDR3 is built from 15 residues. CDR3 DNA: TGTGCCAGCAGCTATGGACTAGCGGGAGTACAGGAGCAGTTCTTC. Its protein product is CASSYGLAGVQEQFF.